This TCR beta chain comes out of a study of control samples from healthy donors and cancer patients. This clone was found a few times. Germline V gives CDR1 MNHEY, CDR2 SVGAGI. This CDR3 is built from 13 residues. Trimming left V 11 bases short and J 2 bases short, with 13 bases between. The table came from immunoSEQ multiplex PCR; TCRdb's copy has only in-frame clones and leaves some out. The sample has about 120,000 clones, 75% to 90% seen once; the top ten hold around 1.1%. The chain couples TRBV6-5 to TRBJ1-3; D perhaps matches TRBD1 (5 bases). The clonotype comes from a woman in her 50s with colorectal cancer. The specimen was PBMCs. The CDR3 sequence is CASLGLAGNTIYF. The CDR3 DNA sequence: TGTGCCTCCCTGGGGCTGGCTGGAAACACCATATATTTT.